The clone carrying this TCR beta chain was recorded once. Antigen specificity is unknown. Clones were sequenced by immunoSEQ multiplex PCR, and TCRdb holds only the in-frame ones, with some missing. The sample shows hundreds of thousands of clones, 97% of them seen only once. This record comes from a study of shared clonotypes between healthy human individuals. Study-wide context: CD4 naive and CD4 memory each took three plates per donor, while CD8 naive took two and CD8 memory one.

Findings and limits, study-wide: Clonotypes not shared had lower generation probabilities than those common to all four donors.

The sample consisted of naive CD4+ T cells sorted from blood. Subset denoted: CD45RA+ positively selected. The receptor's source is a woman aged 25 to 39 in good health.

CDR3 sequence (DNA): TGTGCCAGCAGTGACCAAGGACACCCTAGCACAGATACGCAGTATTTT. Residues: CASSDQGHPSTDTQYF. The chain links TRBV2 to TRBJ2-3, with a weak D call TRBD1 (5 bases). The CDR3 has 16 amino acids. Germline V gives CDR1 SNHLY, CDR2 FYNNEI. Trimming left V 3 bases short and J 0 bases short, with 13 bases between.